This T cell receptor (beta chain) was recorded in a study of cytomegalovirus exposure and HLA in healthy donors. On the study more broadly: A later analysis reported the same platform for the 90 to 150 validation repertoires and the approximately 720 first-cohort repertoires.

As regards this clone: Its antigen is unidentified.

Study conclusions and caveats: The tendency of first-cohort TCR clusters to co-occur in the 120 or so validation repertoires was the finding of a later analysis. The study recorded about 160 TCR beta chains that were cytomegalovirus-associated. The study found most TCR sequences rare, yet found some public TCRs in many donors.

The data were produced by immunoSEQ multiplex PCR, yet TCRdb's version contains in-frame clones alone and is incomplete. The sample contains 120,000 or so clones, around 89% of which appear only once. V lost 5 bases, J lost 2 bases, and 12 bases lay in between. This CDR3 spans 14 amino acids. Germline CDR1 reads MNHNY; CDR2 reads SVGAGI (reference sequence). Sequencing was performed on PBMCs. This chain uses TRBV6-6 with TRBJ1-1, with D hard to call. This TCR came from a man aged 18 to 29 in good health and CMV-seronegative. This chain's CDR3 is CASSEPPGNTEAFF. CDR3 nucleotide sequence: TGTGCCAGCAGTGAGCCTCCCGGTAACACTGAAGCTTTCTTT.